The 13 T cell receptor beta chains presented below share a single source sample, sequenced in a study of CD8+CD57+ T cells in acquired aplastic anemia. CD8+CD57+ cell expansion, shown by flow cytometry, had occurred in the patients selected for sequencing. Researchers used genomic DNA as the template to profile TCR beta VDJ and CDR3. One entry per CDR3 protein results from TCRdb running MiXCR on the reads. Of under 200,000 distinct CDR3 sequences listed, around 52% are singletons. Source material: sorted CD4+, CD8+, or CD8+CD57+ T cells (not recorded which) from PBMCs. Receptor source: a human donor with aplastic anemia.

This CDR3 is CASSSSGGGNYEQYF. The CDR3, as DNA: TGTGCCAGCAGTTCTAGCGGGGGGGGGAACTACGAGCAGTACTTC. The chain carries TRBV12-3 or TRBV12-4 and TRBJ2-7; 12 positions match TRBD2. V was clipped by 4 bases and J by 3 bases; unmatched bases: 4. This CDR3 spans 15 amino acids.

This clonotype came up many times. The chain recombines TRBV30 with TRBJ1-2; D is unclear. CDR3 size: 10 residues. CDR1 GTSNPN and CDR2 SVGIG come from the germline V gene (reference sequence). The V end lost 8 bases, the J end lost 5 bases, and 9 bases lay between the germline ends. The CDR3 DNA reads TGTGCCGGAAGGGAGTATGGCTACACCTTC. Translated, it gives CAGREYGYTF.

This clonotype showed up many times. The chain employs TRBV20-1 and TRBJ2-1; tentatively, D is TRBD1 (6 bases). The CDR3 runs 17 residues. Germline CDR1 reads DFQATT; CDR2 reads SNEGSKA (reference sequence). V lost 3 bases and J lost 1, with 19 bases in between. The DNA of the CDR3 is TGCAGTGCTAGGAGGGGGATTGGCAGGGAATCCTACAATGAGCAGTTCTTC. Translating it yields CSARRGIGRESYNEQFF.

The sample holds a few counts of this clonotype. The chain couples TRBV29-1 to TRBJ2-1; 9 nucleotides match TRBD2. Germline-derived CDR1 and CDR2 are SQVTM and ANQGSEA. CDR3 length: 13 amino acids. The junction had 6 bases not matched to a gene; V was cut back by 6 bases and J by 6 bases. CDR3 sequence reads: CSVPSGGTNEQFF. CDR3 in DNA: TGCAGCGTGCCGAGCGGGGGGACCAATGAGCAGTTCTTC.

The chain links TRBV6-5 to TRBJ1-4; D is unresolved. The length of the CDR3 is 16 residues. Deletions cut 2 bases from V and 7 bases from J, with 17 bases between. Germline loops: CDR1 MNHEY, CDR2 SVGAGI. CDR3 in amino acids: CASSYSSAPSGEKLFF. The CDR3 DNA is TGTGCCAGCAGTTACAGTTCGGCCCCCTCGGGTGAAAAACTGTTTTTT.

This CDR3 reads CATHRLGNTEAFF. The CDR3 region has the DNA TGTGCCACCCACCGGCTCGGGAACACTGAAGCTTTCTTT. V and J are TRBV28 and TRBJ1-1, with unresolved D. Germline values: CDR1 MDHEN, CDR2 SYDVKM. The CDR3 runs 13 residues. The V and J ends lost 10 bases and 1 base respectively, with 13 bases between them.

Concerning this clonotype itself: A much larger clone differs from this one at a single base, so this may be a read error. The conserved final phenylalanine or tryptophan is absent from the CDR3, which likely points to a read error. V and J are TRBV19 and TRBJ2-7; tentative D call: TRBD2 (6 bases). With 1 base removed from V and 6 bases from J, the gap between germline ends came to 10 bases. The V gene's germline CDR1 is LNHDA and CDR2 SQIVND (reference sequence). This CDR3 comprises 13 residues. The CDR3 DNA is TGTGCCAGTAGTATAGGGTCCGGGAGCGAGCAGTACCTC. This gives the protein CASSIGSGSEQYL.

This chain connects TRBV7-2 to TRBJ1-4; D unresolved. Per germline, CDR1 SGHTA and CDR2 FQGNSA. This CDR3 region has 12 residues. Between the trimmed V and J ends, which lost 1 base and 6 bases, there was a span of 3 bases. DNA for the CDR3: TGTGCCAGCAGCTTAGTAGATGAAAAACTGTTTTTT. Encoded protein: CASSLVDEKLFF.

Concerning this clonotype itself: No conserved phenylalanine or tryptophan ends this CDR3, so it is likely a read error. The rearrangement uses TRBV2 and TRBJ1-5; D ambiguous. Germline assignment: CDR1 SNHLY and CDR2 FYNNEI. This CDR3 has 15 residues. The V end lost 7 bases, the J end lost 13 bases, and 26 bases lay between the germline ends. The CDR3 bases are TGTGCCAGCAAGGATACGGTAACATATGGCCTTCCGCAGCATCTT. Protein sequence: CASKDTVTYGLPQHL.

This clonotype was detected only a few times. This chain uses TRBV13 with TRBJ2-1; weak D call: TRBD2 (6 bases). The CDR3 is made up of 15 amino acids. The germline gives CDR1 PRHDT, CDR2 FYEKMQ (reference sequence). V was shortened by 8 bases and J by 1 base, with 15 bases between the two germline ends. For the CDR3, the DNA is TGTGCCAGCGGGGAAGGCGGGACTTCCTACAATGAGCAGTTCTTC. As protein: CASGEGGTSYNEQFF. The full variable domain, completed using reference TRBV13 and TRBJ2-1, is AAGVIQSPRHLIKEKRETATLKCYPIPRHDTVYWYQQGPGQDPQFLISFYEKMQSDKGSIPDRFSAQQFSDYHSELNMSSLELGDSALYFCASGEGGTSYNEQFFGPGTRLTVL.

In DNA form, the CDR3 reads TGCAGTGCTAGGTCCTCAGGAGGGAGCTACGAGCAGTACTTC. Protein sequence: CSARSSGGSYEQYF. The V call is TRBV20-1, the J call TRBJ2-7; tentative D call: TRBD2 (6 bases). Germline lookup yields CDR1 DFQATT and CDR2 SNEGSKA (reference sequence). The CDR3 has 14 amino acids. V was clipped by 3 bases and J by 3 bases, with 15 bases between them.

The chain has TRBV7-9 and TRBJ1-2, with 7 bases matching TRBD1. This CDR3 comprises 11 residues. Germline trimming cut 4 bases from V and 7 bases from J; bases unmatched to any gene: 0. Germline CDR1 and CDR2: SEHNR and FQNEAQ (reference sequence). Here the CDR3 DNA reads TGTGCCAGCAGCTACAGGGGTGGCTACACCTTC. This sequence encodes CASSYRGGYTF.

This clonotype has a count of ten or more. This chain uses TRBV20-1 with TRBJ2-7; D is unresolved. The length of the CDR3 is 12 residues. In germline, CDR1 is DFQATT, CDR2 SNEGSKA (reference sequence). V lost 6 bases, J lost 5 bases, and 14 bases lay in between. CDR3 in amino acids: CSAPGPLHEQYF. Here the CDR3 DNA reads TGCAGTGCCCCCGGGCCTCTCCACGAGCAGTACTTC.